Presented here are 5 T cell receptor beta chains from one specimen sequenced in a study of T cells after yellow fever vaccination. TCRdb ran MiXCR on the 5' RACE reads and lists one entry per CDR3 protein. The sample shows hundreds of thousands of distinct CDR3 sequences, about 12% of them seen only once. The sequences come from CD4+ T cells sorted from PBMCs, collected 15 days after the yellow fever booster vaccination. The receptors shown here come from a man aged 18 to 30 who received the YFV17D yellow fever vaccine.

This clonotype has just a few counts. The chain is built from TRBV11-2 and TRBJ2-1, with TRBD2 identical over 14 bases. Unmatched junction bases numbered 8, after V lost 4 bases and J lost 0 bases. Germline assignment: CDR1 SGHAT and CDR2 FQNNGV. The CDR3 loop spans 19 amino acids. CDR3 coding DNA: TGTGCCAGCAGCTCGAGGACTAGCGGGGGGTCTGTCTCCTACAATGAGCAGTTCTTC. This translates into CASSSRTSGGSVSYNEQFF.

This clonotype appeared a few times. This chain joins TRBV20-1 and TRBJ2-4; D possibly corresponds to TRBD2 (6 bases). CDR3 size: 15 residues. Germline CDR1 reads DFQATT; CDR2 reads SNEGSKA (reference sequence). Trimming took off 1 base at V and 0 bases at J, with 10 bases between the two ends. The CDR3 reads CSARVRGIAKNIQYF. The CDR3 DNA reads as TGCAGTGCTAGAGTGCGGGGAATAGCCAAAAACATTCAGTACTTC.

The chain couples TRBV12-5 to TRBJ2-3; either TRBD1 or TRBD2 may supply D (5 bases each). The CDR3 is 20 amino acids. The germline V and J ends were trimmed by 0 bases and 2 bases, with 24 bases remaining between them. Germline assignment: CDR1 LGHNT and CDR2 FRNRAP. CDR3 loop: CASGLVLSGRPLPNTDTQYF. The CDR3 coding sequence is TGTGCTAGTGGTTTGGTACTTTCGGGGCGTCCGCTACCTAACACAGATACGCAGTATTTT.

This clonotype was counted only a few times. The genes are TRBV7-9 and TRBJ1-4, with D hard to call. The CDR3 covers 14 residues. V was trimmed by 1 base and J by 7 bases, leaving 10 bases between them. Germline CDR1 reads SEHNR; CDR2 reads FQNEAQ (reference sequence). This CDR3 is CASSLGTLVEKLFF. The CDR3 DNA reads TGTGCCAGCAGCTTAGGGACGTTGGTTGAAAAACTGTTTTTT.

This clonotype was observed a handful of times. The genes are TRBV9 and TRBJ2-2; D is uncertain. Germline V gene lookup returns CDR1 SGDLS and CDR2 YYNGEE. This CDR3 comprises 13 residues. Trimming left V 3 bases short and J 8 bases short, with 11 bases between. In DNA, the CDR3 is TGTGCCAGCAGCGCGACTCTCTGGGGGGAGCTGTTTTTT. It translates to CASSATLWGELFF.